Shown below are 22 T cell receptor beta chains from a single sample sequenced in a study of CD8 T cells in ankylosing spondylitis. MiXCR, applied by TCRdb to the 5' RACE reads, yields one record per CDR3 protein. The sample carries 30,000 or so distinct CDR3 sequences, 5.3% recorded once. The material sequenced was blood, either unsorted or a sorted T cell fraction (not recorded which). These receptors were collected from a female donor with ankylosing spondylitis or in good health (not recorded which).

This sequence joins TRBV9 and TRBJ2-3; D not certain. The germline CDR1 and CDR2 sequences are SGDLS and YYNGEE. The V gene lost 0 bases and the J gene lost 0 bases, with 8 bases spanning the gap. The CDR3 is 15 amino acids. Written as DNA, the CDR3 is TGTGCCAGCAGCGTAGCTGGTCGAAGCACAGATACGCAGTATTTT. This codes for CASSVAGRSTDTQYF.

There are many counts of this clonotype. CDR3 region: CASSDSGGSADTQYF. In DNA, the CDR3 is TGTGCCAGCAGCGACAGCGGGGGTTCAGCAGATACGCAGTATTTT. The chain employs TRBV9 and TRBJ2-3; TRBD2 matches 8 bases. Germline-derived CDR1 and CDR2 are SGDLS and YYNGEE. The CDR3 has 15 residues. Unmatched junction bases numbered 7, after V lost 3 bases and J lost 4 bases.

This clonotype showed up many times. This chain links TRBV9 with TRBJ1-1; perhaps TRBD1 as D (5 bases). Trimming removed 4 bases at V and 5 bases at J, with 18 bases between. Germline-derived CDR1 and CDR2 are SGDLS and YYNGEE. CDR3 length equals 15 residues. In DNA, the CDR3 is TGTGCCAGCAGCCCCTTACCGGACGGGGGGACTGAAGCTTTCTTT. As protein: CASSPLPDGGTEAFF. The full variable domain, its missing parts supplied by reference TRBV9 and TRBJ1-1, is DSGVTQTPKHLITATGQRVTLRCSPRSGDLSVYWYQQSLDQGLQFLIQYYNGEERAKGNILERFSAQQFPDLHSELNLSSLELGDSALYFCASSPLPDGGTEAFFGQGTRLTVV.

This clonotype qualifies as medium-sized. The chain combines TRBV9 with TRBJ1-3; 8 nucleotides agree with TRBD1. This CDR3 spans 15 amino acids. Per germline, CDR1 SGDLS and CDR2 YYNGEE. Unmatched junction bases numbered 5, after V lost 4 bases and J lost 2 bases. CDR3 bases: TGTGCCAGCAGCCCTACGACAGGGGCTGGAAACACCATATATTTT. Translated, it gives CASSPTTGAGNTIYF.

This clonotype was counted many times. The chain couples TRBV9 to TRBJ2-2, with D perhaps matching TRBD2 (5 bases). From germline, CDR1 is SGDLS and CDR2 YYNGEE. Trimming took off 4 bases at V and 7 bases at J, with 20 bases between the two ends. This CDR3 region has 16 residues. CDR3 in DNA: TGTGCCAGCAGCCGCGGTGGAGAGGGTGTACGCGGGGAGCTGTTTTTT. Protein sequence: CASSRGGEGVRGELFF.

The gene calls are TRBV9 and TRBJ2-3; TRBD2 matches 15 bases. The V segment lost 5 bases and the J segment 4 bases; nucleotides outside the gene matches: 5. The CDR3 is 16 amino acids. Germline V gene sequence: CDR1 SGDLS, CDR2 YYNGEE. In nucleotides, the CDR3 is TGTGCCAGCAGTAGGACTAGCGGGGGGGCCGCAGATACGCAGTATTTT. It encodes CASSRTSGGAADTQYF. Looking up the rest from reference TRBV9 and TRBJ2-3 gives the full variable domain: DSGVTQTPKHLITATGQRVTLRCSPRSGDLSVYWYQQSLDQGLQFLIQYYNGEERAKGNILERFSAQQFPDLHSELNLSSLELGDSALYFCASSRTSGGAADTQYFGPGTRLTVL.

This clonotype has a count of ten or more. CDR3 protein: CASSVTPGGGAETQYF. CDR3 DNA: TGTGCCAGCAGCGTAACCCCTGGCGGGGGGGCGGAGACCCAGTACTTC. This chain links TRBV9 with TRBJ2-5; 9 bases fit TRBD2. In germline, CDR1 is SGDLS, CDR2 YYNGEE. V shed 1 base and J 5 bases; nucleotides not matched to a gene: 9. The CDR3 length is 16 residues.

This clonotype rates as medium-sized (0.01 to 0.1%). This chain connects TRBV9 to TRBJ1-6; no clear D. The CDR3 has 15 residues. From germline, CDR1 is SGDLS and CDR2 YYNGEE. Trimming cost V 0 bases and J 9 bases, with 13 bases left between them. The CDR3 coding sequence is TGTGCCAGCAGCGTAGGGGATAACGCGGGTTCACCCCTCCACTTT. This translates into CASSVGDNAGSPLHF.

This clonotype was counted at least ten times. The chain has TRBV9 and TRBJ2-2; D possibly matches TRBD1 or TRBD2 (5 bases each). Trimming cost V 2 bases and J 6 bases, with 17 bases left between them. Germline V lookup: CDR1 SGDLS, CDR2 YYNGEE. The CDR3 is made up of 16 amino acids. As DNA, the CDR3 is TGTGCCAGCAGCGTCGTGGGGCTAGCTGGACCCGGGGAGCTGTTTTTT. It encodes CASSVVGLAGPGELFF.

This clonotype was detected ten times or more. The chain couples TRBV9 to TRBJ2-1; no clear D gene. This CDR3 contains 11 residues. The germline gives CDR1 SGDLS, CDR2 YYNGEE. The germline V and J ends were trimmed by 3 bases and 10 bases, with 8 bases remaining between them. The CDR3 protein is CASSALEEQFF. The CDR3 DNA sequence: TGTGCCAGCAGCGCCTTGGAGGAGCAGTTCTTC.

This clonotype was observed at least ten times. This rearrangement joins TRBV9 to TRBJ1-2, with D possibly TRBD1 on 6 matching bases. Between the trimmed V and J ends, which lost 4 bases and 10 bases, there was a span of 17 bases. The CDR3 sequence is 13 residues long. The germline V gene encodes CDR1 SGDLS and CDR2 YYNGEE. CDR3 sequence reads: CASSPYKGGDYTF. CDR3 DNA: TGTGCCAGCAGCCCTTACAAGGGGGGCGACTACACCTTC.

This clonotype was counted many times. The CDR3 protein is CASSVDGRVPDTQYF. CDR3 nucleotides: TGTGCCAGCAGCGTAGACGGGAGGGTCCCAGATACGCAGTATTTT. The chain recombines TRBV9 with TRBJ2-3; 8 positions match TRBD2. The J segment lost 4 bases and the V segment lost 0 bases, leaving 4 bases of the junction unmatched. Germline V gives CDR1 SGDLS, CDR2 YYNGEE. The CDR3 contains 15 residues.

There are many counts of this clonotype. The chain is built from TRBV9 and TRBJ2-5, with TRBD1 as a possible D gene (5 bases). V shed 4 bases and J shed 3 bases, with 13 bases lying between them. CDR1 is SGDLS and CDR2 is YYNGEE in the germline V gene. This CDR3 has 14 residues. CDR3 protein: CASSPRQGKETQYF. CDR3 coding DNA: TGTGCCAGCAGCCCAAGGCAGGGTAAAGAGACCCAGTACTTC.

This clonotype occurred many times. The J gene is TRBJ2-3, the V gene TRBV9, with TRBD2 as a possible D gene (6 bases). Germline V gene data show CDR1 as SGDLS and CDR2 as YYNGEE. Trimming stripped 4 bases from V and 3 bases from J, with 21 bases between. CDR3 length: 17 residues. The CDR3 sequence: CASSLGGPWGYTDTQYF. The CDR3, as DNA: TGTGCCAGCAGCCTAGGAGGGCCGTGGGGATATACAGATACGCAGTATTTT.

This clonotype has at least ten counts. This chain links TRBV9 with TRBJ2-1; D remains unclear. The CDR3 has 16 residues. The V end was cut by 0 bases, the J end by 5 bases, with 15 bases between. Germline V CDR1 and CDR2: SGDLS, YYNGEE. The CDR3 here is CASSVASRARNNEQFF. The CDR3 DNA sequence: TGTGCCAGCAGCGTAGCTTCTCGGGCTAGAAACAATGAGCAGTTCTTC.

In this sample, this clonotype turned up many times. J is TRBJ2-3 and V is TRBV9; D uncertain. Per the germline V gene, CDR1 is SGDLS and CDR2 is YYNGEE. The V gene lost 0 bases and the J gene lost 4 bases, with 6 bases spanning the gap. The CDR3 is made up of 13 amino acids. The CDR3 is CASSVGPPDTQYF. As DNA, the CDR3 is TGTGCCAGCAGCGTAGGCCCCCCAGATACGCAGTATTTT.

This clonotype was observed at least ten times. The chain uses TRBV9 and TRBJ1-1, with 8 nucleotides matching TRBD1. This CDR3 has 16 amino acids. Looked up from germline, CDR1 is SGDLS and CDR2 is YYNGEE. With 2 bases clipped from V and 1 base from J, the junction kept 7 bases outside the gene matches. CDR3: CASSVGQGLSNTEAFF. CDR3 DNA sequence: TGTGCCAGCAGCGTCGGACAGGGTCTTTCGAACACTGAAGCTTTCTTT. Full variable domain (rest looked up from reference TRBV9 and TRBJ1-1): DSGVTQTPKHLITATGQRVTLRCSPRSGDLSVYWYQQSLDQGLQFLIQYYNGEERAKGNILERFSAQQFPDLHSELNLSSLELGDSALYFCASSVGQGLSNTEAFFGQGTRLTVV.

This clonotype has ten or more counts. The chain joins TRBV9 to TRBJ2-2; the D gene is possibly TRBD2 (5 bases). Deletions cut 4 bases from V and 7 bases from J, with 14 bases between. The CDR3 has 14 amino acids. CDR1 and CDR2 (germline): SGDLS, YYNGEE. CDR3 sequence: CASSPEGVLGELFF. CDR3 nucleotides: TGTGCCAGCAGCCCCGAGGGAGTCCTCGGGGAGCTGTTTTTT.

This chain connects TRBV9 to TRBJ2-3; D remains ambiguous. CDR3 size: 13 residues. With 0 bases removed from V and 2 bases from J, the gap between germline ends came to 4 bases. The germline V gene has CDR1 SGDLS and CDR2 YYNGEE. Here the CDR3 reads CASSVEPTDTQYF. DNA for the CDR3: TGTGCCAGCAGCGTAGAGCCCACAGATACGCAGTATTTT.

This clonotype showed up just a few times. The rearrangement joins TRBV9 to TRBJ2-3; D gene uncertain. The CDR3 consists of 15 residues. The V and J ends lost 0 bases and 1 base respectively, with 9 bases between them. The germline V gene has CDR1 SGDLS and CDR2 YYNGEE. Written as DNA, the CDR3 is TGTGCCAGCAGCGTAGGCACTACTGGCACAGATACGCAGTATTTT. This gives the protein CASSVGTTGTDTQYF.

The table lists this clonotype with many counts. The chain joins TRBV9 to TRBJ1-6; the D is unclear. CDR1 and CDR2 (germline): SGDLS, YYNGEE. This CDR3 is 14 amino acids long. V dropped 4 bases and J dropped 12 bases, with 17 bases sitting between them. The CDR3 sequence: CASSQKDRYGPLHF. The CDR3 coding sequence is TGTGCCAGCAGCCAGAAGGACCGCTACGGACCCCTCCACTTT.

This clonotype was seen many times. The chain is built from TRBV9 and TRBJ2-7; 10 nucleotides match TRBD1. Germline V gene data show CDR1 as SGDLS and CDR2 as YYNGEE. The CDR3 spans 15 residues. Unmatched junction bases numbered 13, after V lost 7 bases and J lost 6 bases. This CDR3 reads CASSPFGQGGSEQYF. CDR3 bases: TGTGCCAGCTCCCCTTTCGGACAGGGGGGGAGCGAGCAGTACTTC.